These 26 T cell receptor beta chains share one sample of origin, sequenced in a study of blood T cells in healthy people across ages. The authors ran a second PCR of about 7 to 12 cycles using a sample-barcoded 5' primer and a J-beta primer mix. MiXCR, applied by TCRdb to the 5' RACE reads, yields one record per CDR3 protein. The sample has about 1.6 million distinct CDR3 sequences; about 31% are singletons. The sample taken for sequencing was blood. The origin of the receptors is a woman aged 25-40 years in good health.

The rearrangement joins TRBV20-1 to TRBJ1-1; TRBD1 matches at 7 bases. Germline values: CDR1 DFQATT, CDR2 SNEGSKA (reference sequence). This CDR3 comprises 12 residues. Unmatched junction bases numbered 8, after V lost 6 bases and J lost 7 bases. The CDR3 DNA follows: TGCAGTGCAAGCCAGGGGGGTAGTGAAGCTTTCTTT. This sequence encodes CSASQGGSEAFF.

The sample holds a few counts of this clonotype. CDR3 sequence (DNA): TGTGCCAGCTCCGACCAGCGACTAGCGCTAGAGACCCAGTACTTC. It yields the protein CASSDQRLALETQYF. The chain carries TRBV18 and TRBJ2-5; 8 bases fit TRBD2. Looked up from germline, CDR1 is KGHSH and CDR2 is LQKENI. The CDR3 consists of 15 residues. The ends lost 6 bases at V and 4 bases at J; junction bases unmatched: 10.

The chain joins TRBV6-1 to TRBJ2-1, with D unclear. With 9 bases removed from V and 6 bases from J, the gap between germline ends came to 9 bases. From germline, CDR1 is MNHNS and CDR2 SASEGT. The CDR3 spans 11 residues. CDR3 sequence: CASMSTNEQFF. The CDR3 DNA reads as TGTGCCAGTATGTCCACCAATGAGCAGTTCTTC.

This clonotype occurred a few times. The rearrangement links TRBV5-1 to TRBJ2-1; 7 positions match TRBD1. This CDR3 is 15 amino acids long. V shed 4 bases, J shed 1 base, and the junction held 5 bases outside the gene matches. Germline V gene data show CDR1 as SGHRS and CDR2 as YFSETQ. Written as DNA, the CDR3 is TGCGCCAGCAGCCTGACAGGGCTTTCCTACAATGAGCAGTTCTTC. As protein: CASSLTGLSYNEQFF.

This clonotype appeared many times. The chain couples TRBV12-3 or TRBV12-4 to TRBJ2-7, with D perhaps TRBD2 (5 bases). The CDR3 is 12 residues long. V was cut by 7 bases and J by 0 bases, with 7 bases left in between. This chain's CDR3 is CASNGGSYEQYF. The CDR3 DNA is TGTGCCAGCAACGGAGGCTCCTACGAGCAGTACTTC.

J is TRBJ2-5 and V is TRBV5-1; 8 nucleotides agree with TRBD1. The CDR3 spans 14 residues. Germline values: CDR1 SGHRS, CDR2 YFSETQ. After removal of 2 bases from V and 11 bases from J, the junction contained 11 bases not matched to a gene. CDR3 sequence: CASSLTGQGRKQYF. CDR3 in DNA: TGCGCCAGCAGCTTAACTGGACAGGGCCGCAAGCAGTACTTC. Variable domain in full (rest from reference TRBV5-1 and TRBJ2-5): KAGVTQTPRYLIKTRGQQVTLSCSPISGHRSVSWYQQTPGQGLQFLFEYFSETQRNKGNFPGRFSGRQFSNSRSEMNVSTLELGDSALYLCASSLTGQGRKQYFGPGTRLLVL.

A note on this clonotype: This may stem from a read error, because a much larger clone lies one nucleotide away. This chain connects TRBV29-1 to TRBJ2-1; D might be TRBD1 or TRBD2, each matching 5 bases. Germline assignment: CDR1 SQVTM and CDR2 ANQGSEA. This CDR3 region has 13 residues. CDR3 DNA sequence: TGCGGCGTTATCGGGGCCCAGGTGGATGAGCAGTTCTTC. Residues: CGVIGAQVDEQFF.

J is TRBJ2-5 and V is TRBV9, with D hard to call. Germline V gene data show CDR1 as SGDLS and CDR2 as YYNGEE. The V gene lost 3 bases and the J gene lost 11 bases, with 14 bases spanning the gap. The CDR3 is 12 amino acids. The CDR3 sequence is CASSGSGMWQYF. The CDR3 DNA reads as TGTGCCAGCAGCGGATCTGGGATGTGGCAGTACTTC.

This chain uses TRBV29-1 with TRBJ2-2; no definite D call. Trimming cost V 0 bases and J 5 bases, with 1 base left between them. The CDR3 totals 11 residues. Germline assignment: CDR1 SQVTM and CDR2 ANQGSEA. Here the CDR3 DNA reads TGCAGCGTTGAAGAAACCGGGGAGCTGTTTTTT. Its protein product is CSVEETGELFF.

V gene TRBV4-1 combines with J gene TRBJ2-5, with 10 bases identical to TRBD2. The last part of the DNA fits TRBJ2-7 better; the J call may be wrong. The CDR3 sequence is 18 residues long. The germline V gene has CDR1 MGHRA and CDR2 YSYEKL. This CDR3 reads CASSQELGGLAVSYEQYF. The CDR3 DNA follows: TGCGCCAGCAGCCAAGAACTGGGAGGACTAGCGGTATCCTACGAGCAGTACTTC.

The sample holds a few counts of this clonotype. CDR3 sequence reads: CASSFWLPPNNEQFF. As DNA, the CDR3 is TGTGCCAGCAGCTTCTGGCTCCCCCCAAACAATGAGCAGTTCTTC. The genes are TRBV7-2 and TRBJ2-1; D not certain. This CDR3 contains 15 residues. Trimming removed 3 bases at V and 5 bases at J, with 14 bases between. Germline V gives CDR1 SGHTA, CDR2 FQGNSA.

In DNA, the CDR3 is TGTGCCAGCAGCCTCTCGGTCGGGCTAGCGGGGGGCTACGAGCAGTACTTC. Residues: CASSLSVGLAGGYEQYF. This sequence joins TRBV9 and TRBJ2-7; 11 nucleotides match TRBD2. Germline V gene data show CDR1 as SGDLS and CDR2 as YYNGEE. With 4 bases clipped from V and 3 bases from J, the junction kept 12 bases outside the gene matches. The CDR3 spans 17 residues.

The chain has TRBV12-3 or TRBV12-4 and TRBJ2-4; D remains unclear. V was cut by 6 bases and J by 9 bases, with 15 bases left in between. The CDR3 is 13 residues long. The CDR3 loop is CASSSDPNGIQYF. The CDR3 region has the DNA TGTGCCAGCAGCTCCGACCCGAACGGCATTCAGTACTTC.

The chain carries TRBV4-1 and TRBJ2-7; TRBD2 matches at 12 bases. Per germline, CDR1 MGHRA and CDR2 YSYEKL. The length of the CDR3 is 16 residues. Trimming cost V 4 bases and J 0 bases; bases outside gene matches: 4. CDR3 coding DNA: TGCGCCAGCAGCCCTGGACTAGCGGGGCCCTCCTACGAGCAGTACTTC. Protein product: CASSPGLAGPSYEQYF.

The CDR3 nucleotides are TGTGCCAGCAGTCACCGGGACGGCCAAGAGACCCAGTACTTC. Protein: CASSHRDGQETQYF. The genes are TRBV12-3 or TRBV12-4 and TRBJ2-5; D may match TRBD1 or TRBD2 (5 bases each). V was cut by 5 bases and J by 1 base, with 11 bases left in between. The CDR3 is 14 amino acids.

This sequence joins TRBV20-1 and TRBJ2-1; D uncertain. V was clipped by 5 bases and J by 7 bases, with 15 bases between them. Germline V gene lookup returns CDR1 DFQATT and CDR2 SNEGSKA (reference sequence). There are 13 residues in the CDR3. CDR3 bases: TGCAGTGCTCTCGGGCTAGATGTAAATGAGCAGTTCTTC. Protein sequence: CSALGLDVNEQFF.

The rearrangement links TRBV6-1 to TRBJ2-1; D is undetermined. V dropped 1 base and J dropped 2 bases, with 12 bases sitting between them. This CDR3 comprises 16 residues. Germline V CDR1 and CDR2: MNHNS, SASEGT. The CDR3 DNA reads as TGTGCCAGCAGTGAAGAGGCAGGCCCTCCCTACAATGAGCAGTTCTTC. Translated, it gives CASSEEAGPPYNEQFF.

This clonotype has more than one count but fewer than ten. The chain links TRBV20-1 to TRBJ2-4; D is ambiguous. Germline-derived CDR1 and CDR2 are DFQATT and SNEGSKA (reference sequence). V was trimmed by 3 bases and J by 4 bases, leaving 10 bases between them. This CDR3 is built from 13 residues. The CDR3 loop is CSARMSTKNIQYF. In DNA, the CDR3 is TGCAGTGCTAGGATGTCAACTAAAAACATTCAGTACTTC.

The V and J genes are TRBV12-3 or TRBV12-4 and TRBJ1-1; 9 bases are shared with TRBD1. V trimming: 5 bases; J trimming: 6 bases; junction bases outside the gene matches: 13. This CDR3 has 16 residues. The CDR3 nucleotides are TGTGCCAGCAGTACCGAGACAGGGGGAGTGGGGCCTGAAGCTTTCTTT. This translates into CASSTETGGVGPEAFF.

In this sample, this clonotype turned up a few times. The chain recombines TRBV12-3 or TRBV12-4 with TRBJ1-1, with D maybe TRBD1 (6 bases). The V and J ends lost 6 bases and 6 bases respectively, with 14 bases between them. The CDR3 contains 13 residues. CDR3 residues: CASRGQSVPEAFF. In nucleotides, the CDR3 is TGTGCCAGCAGAGGACAGTCGGTACCTGAAGCTTTCTTT.

This chain links TRBV7-2 with TRBJ1-4; tentatively, D is TRBD1 (5 bases). The CDR3 has 16 residues. Germline lookup yields CDR1 SGHTA and CDR2 FQGNSA. The V and J ends lost 1 base and 7 bases respectively, with 16 bases between them. The CDR3 nucleotides read TGTGCCAGCAGCTTAGGTACCGGGGGTGGACTTGAAAAACTGTTTTTT. It yields the protein CASSLGTGGGLEKLFF.

The rearrangement uses TRBV6-5 and TRBJ2-3; 8 nucleotides line up with TRBD2. The CDR3 spans 16 residues. Germline assignment: CDR1 MNHEY and CDR2 SVGAGI. The J segment lost 6 bases and the V segment lost 5 bases, leaving 13 bases of the junction unmatched. The DNA for the CDR3 is TGTGCCAGCAGTCCAAATCCCCAACGGGGGGGCGATACGCAGTATTTT. Residues: CASSPNPQRGGDTQYF.

V is TRBV30 and J is TRBJ1-2; 9 bases fit TRBD1. This CDR3 spans 11 amino acids. The trim removed 8 bases at V and 7 bases at J, leaving 5 bases unmatched. CDR1 is GTSNPN, CDR2 SVGIG, per germline (reference sequence). The CDR3, as DNA: TGTGCCGGTCAACAGGGGGCTGGCTACACCTTC. Its protein is CAGQQGAGYTF.

The V call is TRBV19, the J call TRBJ2-3; no firm D call. CDR1 is LNHDA, CDR2 SQIVND, per germline (reference sequence). The CDR3 loop spans 16 amino acids. Trimming left V 4 bases short and J 4 bases short, with 18 bases between. Here the CDR3 reads CASSTKPADGSDTQYF. In DNA form, the CDR3 reads TGTGCCAGTAGTACCAAACCCGCGGACGGGTCAGATACGCAGTATTTT.

The chain combines TRBV10-3 with TRBJ2-1; D might be TRBD2 (6 bases). The germline V gene has CDR1 ENHRY and CDR2 SYGVKD. There are 15 residues in the CDR3. Trimming removed 2 bases from V and 2 bases from J, with 10 bases in between. The DNA for the CDR3 is TGTGCCATCAGTGAGGCGGGGCAGACCTACAATGAGCAGTTCTTC. It translates to CAISEAGQTYNEQFF.

The genes are TRBV3-1 and TRBJ2-7, with 13 nucleotides matching TRBD2. CDR1 is LGHDT, CDR2 YNNKEL, per germline (reference sequence). This CDR3 has 17 amino acids. V lost 4 bases, J lost 4 bases, and 10 bases stayed unmatched. For the CDR3, the DNA is TGTGCCAGCAGCCTAGGGGCGGGACTAGCGGGGACATACGAGCAGTACTTC. Its translation: CASSLGAGLAGTYEQYF.